This TCR beta chain was observed in a study of identical twins. TCRdb re-called the 5' RACE reads with MiXCR, one entry per CDR3 protein. The table lists 600,000 to 700,000 distinct CDR3 sequences, 21% of them singletons. Germline V gene lookup returns CDR1 WNHNN and CDR2 SYGVQD (reference sequence). The CDR3 extends over 13 amino acids. V was clipped by 6 bases and J by 2 bases, with 10 bases between them. The data were also submitted as part of a second study, on T cells expressing NK-cell markers. That study reports: These clonotypes also led the CD3+CD56-NKG2C+ fraction in a few donors.

Input material: PBMCs. The chain employs TRBV10-1 and TRBJ1-2; D is unresolved. This receptor was identified in a woman under 30 in good health. CDR3 nucleotides: TGCGCCAGCAGCGTTTCGGCGAACTATGGCTACACCTTC. It yields the protein CASSVSANYGYTF.